This T cell receptor (beta chain) was sequenced in a study of shared clonotypes between healthy human individuals. Generated by immunoSEQ multiplex PCR, the TCRdb table keeps only in-frame clones and is missing some. The sample lists millions of clones, around nine tenths occurring once. The length of the CDR3 is 15 residues. J was trimmed by 6 bases and V by 1 base; bases with no gene match: 6. Germline V gene data show CDR1 as SGHRS and CDR2 as YFSETQ. The investigators split CD4+ cells into a CD45RA+ naive subset and a CD45RA-negative memory subset. The V call is TRBV5-1, the J call TRBJ2-7; TRBD2 matches 11 bases. The sequenced sample consisted of naive CD4+ T cells sorted from blood. Subset described: CD45RA+ positively selected. The clonotype was recovered from a man between 18 and 29 years old in good health. CDR3 residues: CASSLFSGGASEQYF. Here the CDR3 DNA reads TGCGCCAGCAGCTTGTTTAGCGGGGGGGCATCCGAGCAGTACTTC.